This TCR beta chain emerged from a study of blood T cell repertoires in COVID-19. Across the study: Donors in the United States, Italy and Spain gave samples during acute or convalescent COVID-19. In each case, the material was cDNA or gDNA derived from T cells, B-cell-depleted T cells, or PBMCs.

Authors' analysis steps: Amplifying reference gene primers gave estimates of nucleated cell counts. Here immunoSEQ multiplex PCR was the method, and the copy in TCRdb shows in-frame clones only, minus some. D and trimming were read from the DNA, whereas the V and J calls and clone size are those reported in that table. The table has around 230,000 clones, around 86% seen once; the top ten hold 2% to 2.5%. V was clipped by 9 bases and J by 4 bases, with 15 bases between them. The CDR3 totals 13 residues. The V gene's germline CDR1 is ENHRY and CDR2 SYGVKD. The chain uses TRBV10-3 and TRBJ1-2; D is perhaps TRBD1 (5 bases). Sequenced input: peripheral blood. This TCR was recovered from a man under 40 who had recovered from COVID-19. The DNA for the CDR3 is TGTGCCATGTCCCCCCTCGGGGGCTATGGCTACACCTTC. Its translation is CAMSPLGGYGYTF.